Below, 30 T cell receptor beta chains from the same sample are listed, as sequenced in a study of T cell changes during pregnancy in multiple sclerosis. TCRdb's copy holds only in-frame clones and misses some; the assay was immunoSEQ multiplex PCR. The table lists about 100,000 clones, 90% to 95% of them singletons. The material sequenced was peripheral blood, taken before pregnancy. The receptors shown here come from a female donor with multiple sclerosis, enrolled in a pregnancy study.

The chain employs TRBV7-3 and TRBJ2-1, with 9 positions matching TRBD2. The V and J ends lost 1 base and 1 base, in that order; junction bases with no gene match: 14. Germline values: CDR1 SGHTA, CDR2 FQGTGA. This CDR3 has 20 residues. DNA for the CDR3: TGTGCCAGCAGCTTAATGGCCGGCGGGAGGGCGAGTGGGTCCTACAATGAGCAGTTCTTC. Residues: CASSLMAGGRASGSYNEQFF.

The gene calls are TRBV27 and TRBJ1-2, with 8 bases matching TRBD1. V lost 6 bases to trimming and J lost 8 bases; unmatched junction nucleotides: 8. The germline V gene encodes CDR1 MNHEY and CDR2 SMNVEV (reference sequence). This CDR3 contains 13 residues. CDR3 amino acids: CASRTAGGRGYTF. Written as DNA, the CDR3 is TGTGCCAGCAGGACGGCAGGGGGCCGAGGCTACACCTTC.

The chain recombines TRBV28 with TRBJ1-2; TRBD1 aligns across 9 bases. The CDR3 sequence is 14 residues long. V dropped 6 bases and J dropped 7; count of bases not matched to a gene: 9. Germline V gene data show CDR1 as MDHEN and CDR2 as SYDVKM. DNA for the CDR3: TGTGCCAGCAGAACAGGGGGCGAAATCCTTGGCTACACCTTC. Translation: CASRTGGEILGYTF.

This rearrangement joins TRBV30 to TRBJ1-5; D might be TRBD1 (5 bases). Per germline, CDR1 GTSNPN and CDR2 SVGIG (reference sequence). Trimming shortened V by 3 bases and J by 7 bases, and 16 bases separated the two germline ends. This CDR3 is 14 amino acids long. The CDR3: CAWSGGLGSQPQHF. In nucleotides, the CDR3 is TGTGCCTGGAGCGGGGGTTTAGGAAGCCAGCCCCAGCATTTT.

The chain combines TRBV29-1 with TRBJ2-1; TRBD1 aligns across 10 bases. V trimming: 1 base; J trimming: 6 bases; junction bases outside the gene matches: 0. Germline V gene sequence: CDR1 SQVTM, CDR2 ANQGSEA. The CDR3 totals 13 residues. This chain's CDR3 is CSVEGDRGNEQFF. The CDR3, as DNA: TGCAGCGTTGAAGGGGACAGGGGCAATGAGCAGTTCTTC.

V gene TRBV7-2 combines with J gene TRBJ2-7; 8 positions match TRBD2. CDR1 is SGHTA and CDR2 is FQGNSA in the germline V gene. The V and J ends lost 1 base and 2 bases, in that order; junction bases with no gene match: 4. This CDR3 contains 15 residues. As DNA, the CDR3 is TGTGCCAGCAGCTTAGAAACGGGAGGGACCTACGAGCAGTACTTC. Translation gives CASSLETGGTYEQYF.

The rearrangement uses TRBV5-1 and TRBJ2-4; D unresolved. Looked up from germline, CDR1 is SGHRS and CDR2 is YFSETQ. V was shortened by 0 bases and J by 2 bases, with 9 bases between the two germline ends. There are 15 residues in the CDR3. The CDR3 sequence is CASSLVPLSKNIQYF. CDR3 in DNA: TGCGCCAGCAGCTTGGTTCCACTCTCCAAAAACATTCAGTACTTC.

The J gene is TRBJ2-5, the V gene TRBV4-3; D is possibly TRBD2 (6 bases). Trimming shortened V by 0 bases and J by 5 bases, and 10 bases separated the two germline ends. Germline CDR1 and CDR2: LGHNA and YSLEER. This CDR3 is built from 14 residues. In nucleotides, the CDR3 is TGCGCCAGCAGCCAAGACGGAGGGATGGAGACCCAGTACTTC. It specifies CASSQDGGMETQYF.

The CDR3 DNA reads TGTGCCACCAGCAGAAAAGACAGGCGGCTTGGCTACACCTTC. This encodes CATSRKDRRLGYTF. This rearrangement joins TRBV15 to TRBJ1-2, with a possible D match to TRBD1 (6 bases). The germline V and J ends were trimmed by 2 bases and 7 bases, with 14 bases remaining between them. This CDR3 has 14 amino acids. The germline V gene has CDR1 LNHNV and CDR2 YYDKDF (reference sequence).

V and J are TRBV2 and TRBJ2-4, with TRBD1 as a possible D gene (6 bases). The CDR3 has 16 amino acids. Germline CDR1 SNHLY, CDR2 FYNNEI. V was clipped by 1 base and J by 0 bases, with 10 bases between them. The CDR3 bases are TGTGCCAGCAGTGAAGAGGACAGACTAGCCAAAAACATTCAGTACTTC. Residues: CASSEEDRLAKNIQYF. Based on the CDR3 plus reference TRBV2 and TRBJ2-4, the full variable domain is EPEVTQTPSHQVTQMGQEVILRCVPISNHLYFYWYRQILGQKVEFLVSFYNNEISEKSEIFDDQFSVERPDGSNFTLKIRSTKLEDSAMYFCASSEEDRLAKNIQYFGAGTRLSVL.

V gene TRBV19 combines with J gene TRBJ2-1; TRBD1 aligns across 9 bases. V shed 4 bases, J shed 12 bases, and the junction held 4 bases outside the gene matches. The CDR3 length is 12 residues. The V gene's germline CDR1 is LNHDA and CDR2 SQIVND (reference sequence). The CDR3 protein is CASSRDRVGQFF. DNA for the CDR3: TGTGCCAGTAGTAGGGACAGGGTTGGGCAGTTCTTC. Based on the CDR3 plus reference TRBV19 and TRBJ2-1, the full variable domain is DGGITQSPKYLFRKEGQNVTLSCEQNLNHDAMYWYRQDPGQGLRLIYYSQIVNDFQKGDIAEGYSVSREKKESFPLTVTSAQKNPTAFYLCASSRDRVGQFFGPGTRLTVL.

V gene TRBV6-5 combines with J gene TRBJ2-1, with TRBD2 matching over 8 bases. Germline trimming cut 2 bases from V and 12 bases from J; bases unmatched to any gene: 3. This CDR3 is built from 12 residues. Germline V gene data show CDR1 as MNHEY and CDR2 as SVGAGI. CDR3 in amino acids: CASSYPGGVQFF. CDR3 DNA: TGTGCCAGCAGTTACCCCGGGGGGGTGCAGTTCTTC.

This rearrangement joins TRBV7-9 to TRBJ2-1, with TRBD1 matching 11 bases. V shed 5 bases and J 1 base; nucleotides not matched to a gene: 13. Germline CDR1 SEHNR, CDR2 FQNEAQ (reference sequence). The CDR3 is made up of 19 amino acids. The CDR3: CASSLPGTGGDLSYNEQFF. CDR3 nucleotide sequence: TGTGCCAGCAGCCTACCTGGGACAGGGGGTGATCTTTCCTACAATGAGCAGTTCTTC.

The V call is TRBV28, the J call TRBJ2-4, with no clear D. Germline CDR1 MDHEN, CDR2 SYDVKM. V dropped 6 bases and J dropped 5 bases, with 8 bases sitting between them. This CDR3 is 12 amino acids long. Written as DNA, the CDR3 is TGTGCCAGCAGCCCCCCGGAAAACATTCAGTACTTC. Translated, it gives CASSPPENIQYF.

This chain links TRBV18 with TRBJ2-2; 7 bases line up with TRBD2. This CDR3 region has 15 residues. Germline values: CDR1 KGHSH, CDR2 LQKENI. J lost 7 bases, V lost 6 bases, and 11 bases had no gene match. This CDR3 is CASSPGREKLGELFF. CDR3 sequence (DNA): TGTGCCAGCTCCCCCGGGCGGGAGAAGCTCGGGGAGCTGTTTTTT.

This chain connects TRBV18 to TRBJ1-2; the D is unclear. Germline loops: CDR1 KGHSH, CDR2 LQKENI. Trimming left V 4 bases short and J 6 bases short, with 12 bases between. CDR3 length: 13 amino acids. CDR3 nucleotide sequence: TGTGCCAGCTCACGATCCGGGGTTGATGGCTACACCTTC. Translated, it gives CASSRSGVDGYTF.

This clone was observed once. The chain uses TRBV18 and TRBJ2-2; a weak D match, TRBD2 (5 bases). The V gene lost 3 bases and the J gene lost 4 bases, with 12 bases spanning the gap. CDR1 and CDR2 from the germline V gene are KGHSH and LQKENI. The CDR3 runs to 15 residues. The CDR3 bases are TGTGCCAGCTCACCCTCAAACCGGGGCACCGGGGAGCTGTTTTTT. The encoded protein is CASSPSNRGTGELFF.

This clone was detected only once. V is TRBV5-1 and J is TRBJ2-5; D unclear. The CDR3 is made up of 12 amino acids. The V end lost 4 bases, the J end lost 2 bases, and 6 bases lay between the germline ends. Germline V lookup: CDR1 SGHRS, CDR2 YFSETQ. CDR3 in DNA: TGCGCCAGCAGCCAATCACAAGAGACCCAGTACTTC. This encodes CASSQSQETQYF.

V usage is TRBV6-5 and J usage is TRBJ2-2; TRBD1 matches 7 bases. The CDR3 length is 15 residues. The germline V gene has CDR1 MNHEY and CDR2 SVGAGI. Trimming at V came to 8 bases and at J to 1 base, leaving 7 bases not matched to a gene. CDR3: CASSGTALNTGELFF. The CDR3 nucleotides read TGTGCCAGCTCAGGGACAGCCTTGAACACCGGGGAGCTGTTTTTT.

The chain combines TRBV5-8 with TRBJ2-3, with D perhaps matching TRBD2 (6 bases). Trimming removed 4 bases from V and 5 bases from J, with 17 bases in between. The CDR3 covers 15 residues. The germline V gene encodes CDR1 SGHTS and CDR2 YDEGEE. In DNA form, the CDR3 reads TGTGCCAGCAGCCCTGGAGGGCCCGATGGAGATACGCAGTATTTT. Translating gives CASSPGGPDGDTQYF.

The V and J genes are TRBV2 and TRBJ2-7; D call uncertain. CDR1 is SNHLY, CDR2 FYNNEI, per germline. This CDR3 has 14 amino acids. Trimming removed 3 bases at V and 6 bases at J, with 15 bases between. This CDR3 reads CASSEGSYYGEQYF. The CDR3 nucleotides are TGTGCCAGCAGTGAGGGTTCATACTACGGCGAGCAGTACTTC.

The chain couples TRBV9 to TRBJ1-4; no definite D call. Germline V gives CDR1 SGDLS, CDR2 YYNGEE. The V end was cut by 0 bases, the J end by 10 bases, with 13 bases between. The CDR3 is 14 residues long. CDR3 region: CASSVDLVGGKLFF. In DNA, the CDR3 is TGTGCCAGCAGCGTAGATCTGGTGGGAGGAAAACTGTTTTTT. Supplemented by reference TRBV9 and TRBJ1-4, the full variable domain reads DSGVTQTPKHLITATGQRVTLRCSPRSGDLSVYWYQQSLDQGLQFLIQYYNGEERAKGNILERFSAQQFPDLHSELNLSSLELGDSALYFCASSVDLVGGKLFFGSGTQLSVL.

V usage is TRBV7-9 and J usage is TRBJ2-6, with D possibly matching TRBD1 (5 bases). CDR1 is SEHNR, CDR2 FQNEAQ, per germline (reference sequence). This CDR3 comprises 17 residues. Trimming removed 3 bases at V and 0 bases at J, with 12 bases between. This CDR3 reads CASSFDSSHSGANVLTF. CDR3 bases: TGTGCCAGCAGCTTCGACAGTTCCCACTCTGGGGCCAACGTCCTGACTTTC.

The V and J genes are TRBV2 and TRBJ2-7; 10 nucleotides align to TRBD2. Germline V CDR1 and CDR2: SNHLY, FYNNEI. There are 15 residues in the CDR3. After removal of 2 bases from V and 5 bases from J, the junction contained 6 bases not matched to a gene. This CDR3 is CASSELAGANHEQYF. The DNA for the CDR3 is TGTGCCAGCAGTGAACTAGCGGGGGCCAACCACGAGCAGTACTTC.

CDR3: CSVTLNRGWSSYEQYF. DNA of the CDR3: TGCAGCGTCACCCTAAACAGGGGATGGAGCTCCTACGAGCAGTACTTC. The chain combines TRBV29-1 with TRBJ2-7; 7 positions match TRBD1. This CDR3 is 16 amino acids long. Germline V gives CDR1 SQVTM, CDR2 ANQGSEA. Trimming at V came to 6 bases and at J to 0 bases, leaving 14 bases not matched to a gene.

This sequence joins TRBV13 and TRBJ2-7, with D possibly matching TRBD2 (6 bases). Between the trimmed V and J ends, which lost 6 bases and 1 base, there was a span of 13 bases. The CDR3 has 14 residues. Germline-derived CDR1 and CDR2 are PRHDT and FYEKMQ (reference sequence). In DNA, the CDR3 is TGTGCCAGCAGACCGCGACTAGGGTCCTACGAGCAGTACTTC. Its protein product is CASRPRLGSYEQYF.

The V gene is TRBV21-1, the J gene TRBJ1-1; TRBD1, the table's D call, lacks a check against the DNA. TRBV21-1 is deemed a pseudogene. The CDR3 is 16 residues long. For the CDR3, the DNA is TGTGCCAGCAGCAACTTGACAGGGGGCGCGAGAACTGAAGCTTTCTTT. It specifies CASSNLTGGARTEAFF.

The chain links TRBV19 to TRBJ2-3; 8 bases line up with TRBD1. V lost 4 bases to trimming and J lost 5 bases; unmatched junction nucleotides: 5. The CDR3 contains 14 residues. Germline V gene sequence: CDR1 LNHDA, CDR2 SQIVND (reference sequence). In nucleotides, the CDR3 is TGTGCCAGTAGTAACAGGGGGTACCAAGATACGCAGTATTTT. Residues: CASSNRGYQDTQYF.

The chain links TRBV4-1 to TRBJ2-7; 13 bases are shared with TRBD2. The V segment lost 4 bases and the J segment 0 bases; nucleotides outside the gene matches: 0. CDR1 MGHRA and CDR2 YSYEKL come from the germline V gene. The CDR3 contains 15 residues. The CDR3 spells CASSRTSGSSYEQYF. CDR3 nucleotides: TGCGCCAGCAGCCGGACTAGCGGGAGCTCCTACGAGCAGTACTTC.

The chain is built from TRBV13 and TRBJ1-2, with a tentative D call TRBD1 (5 bases). Trimming left V 5 bases short and J 4 bases short, with 23 bases between. The CDR3 is 17 amino acids. The germline V gene encodes CDR1 PRHDT and CDR2 FYEKMQ (reference sequence). CDR3 in DNA: TGTGCCAGCAGCCTTAACACCGGGGGGGGGATTTCCTATGGCTACACCTTC. Protein: CASSLNTGGGISYGYTF.